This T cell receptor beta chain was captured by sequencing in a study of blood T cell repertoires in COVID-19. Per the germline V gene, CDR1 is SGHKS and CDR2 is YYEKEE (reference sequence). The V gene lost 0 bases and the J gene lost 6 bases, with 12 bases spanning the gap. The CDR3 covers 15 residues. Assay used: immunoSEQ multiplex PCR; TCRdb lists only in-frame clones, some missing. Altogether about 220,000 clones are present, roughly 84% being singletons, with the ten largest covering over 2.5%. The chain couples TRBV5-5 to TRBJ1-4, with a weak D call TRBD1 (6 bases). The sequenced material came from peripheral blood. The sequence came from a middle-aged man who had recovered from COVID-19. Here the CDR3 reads CASSLVRGLDEKLFF. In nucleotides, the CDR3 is TGTGCCAGCAGCTTGGTGAGGGGGTTAGATGAAAAACTGTTTTTT.